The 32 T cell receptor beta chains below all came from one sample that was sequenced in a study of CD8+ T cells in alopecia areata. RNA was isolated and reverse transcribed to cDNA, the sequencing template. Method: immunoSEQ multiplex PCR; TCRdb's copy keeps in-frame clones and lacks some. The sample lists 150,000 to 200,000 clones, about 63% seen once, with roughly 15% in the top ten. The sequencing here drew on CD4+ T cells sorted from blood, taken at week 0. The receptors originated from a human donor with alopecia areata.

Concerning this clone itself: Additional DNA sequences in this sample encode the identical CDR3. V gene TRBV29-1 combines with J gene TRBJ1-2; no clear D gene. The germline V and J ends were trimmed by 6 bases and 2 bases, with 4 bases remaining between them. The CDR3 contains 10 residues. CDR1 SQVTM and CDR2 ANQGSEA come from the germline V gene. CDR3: CSVGNYGYTF. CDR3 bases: TGCAGCGTGGGGAACTATGGCTACACCTTC.

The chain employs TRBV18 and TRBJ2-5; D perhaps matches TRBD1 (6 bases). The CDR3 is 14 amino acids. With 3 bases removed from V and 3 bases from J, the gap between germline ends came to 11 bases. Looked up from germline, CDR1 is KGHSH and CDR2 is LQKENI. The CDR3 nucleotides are TGTGCCAGCTCACCCGGGACACCAAAAGAGACCCAGTACTTC. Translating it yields CASSPGTPKETQYF.

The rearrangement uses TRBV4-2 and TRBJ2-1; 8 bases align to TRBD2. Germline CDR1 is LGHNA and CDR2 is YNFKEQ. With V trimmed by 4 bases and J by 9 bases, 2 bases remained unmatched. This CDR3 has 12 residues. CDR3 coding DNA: TGTGCCAGCAGCCCGGGGGGGACTGAGCAGTTCTTC. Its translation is CASSPGGTEQFF.

Here the CDR3 DNA reads TGCGCCAGCAGCTTATTTACCCCTGGGGCCAACGTCCTGACTTTC. This codes for CASSLFTPGANVLTF. The rearrangement links TRBV5-1 to TRBJ2-6; no clear D. The CDR3 extends over 15 amino acids. Trimming took off 2 bases at V and 2 bases at J, with 8 bases between the two ends. Germline CDR1 SGHRS, CDR2 YFSETQ.

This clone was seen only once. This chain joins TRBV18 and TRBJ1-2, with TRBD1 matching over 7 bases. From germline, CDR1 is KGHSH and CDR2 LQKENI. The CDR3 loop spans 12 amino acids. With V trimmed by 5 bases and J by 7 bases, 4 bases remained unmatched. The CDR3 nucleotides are TGTGCCAGCTCAGCTGACAGGGTTGGCTACACCTTC. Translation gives CASSADRVGYTF.

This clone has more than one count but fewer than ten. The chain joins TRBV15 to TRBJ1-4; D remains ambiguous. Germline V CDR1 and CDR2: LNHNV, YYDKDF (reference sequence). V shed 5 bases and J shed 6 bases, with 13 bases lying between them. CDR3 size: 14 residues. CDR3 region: CATSPPVVDEKLFF. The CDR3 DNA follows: TGTGCCACCAGCCCTCCGGTTGTGGATGAAAAACTGTTTTTT.

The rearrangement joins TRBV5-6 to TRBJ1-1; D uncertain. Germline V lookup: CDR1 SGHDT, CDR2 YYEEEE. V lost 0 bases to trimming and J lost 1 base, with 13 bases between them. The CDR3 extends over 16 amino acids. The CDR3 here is CASSLVWTDKNTEAFF. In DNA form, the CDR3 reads TGTGCCAGCAGCTTGGTCTGGACGGATAAGAACACTGAAGCTTTCTTT.

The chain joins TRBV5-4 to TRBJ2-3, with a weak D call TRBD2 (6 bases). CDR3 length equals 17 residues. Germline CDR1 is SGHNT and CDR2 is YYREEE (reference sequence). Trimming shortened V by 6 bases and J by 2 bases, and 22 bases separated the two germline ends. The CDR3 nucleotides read TGTGCCAGCACTACGGCCGCGGGGAGACCTGACACAGATACGCAGTATTTT. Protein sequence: CASTTAAGRPDTDTQYF. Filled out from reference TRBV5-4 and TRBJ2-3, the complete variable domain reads ETGVTQSPTHLIKTRGQQVTLRCSSQSGHNTVSWYQQALGQGPQFIFQYYREEENGRGNFPPRFSGLQFPNYSSELNVNALELDDSALYLCASTTAAGRPDTDTQYFGPGTRLTVL.

The CDR3 region has the DNA TGCAGCGTTGAAACTGTGAAGCACTCCACGGATGAGCAGTTCTTC. As protein: CSVETVKHSTDEQFF. The chain joins TRBV29-1 to TRBJ2-1; D is unclear. Germline V gene sequence: CDR1 SQVTM, CDR2 ANQGSEA. This CDR3 is 15 amino acids long. With 2 bases removed from V and 8 bases from J, the gap between germline ends came to 19 bases.

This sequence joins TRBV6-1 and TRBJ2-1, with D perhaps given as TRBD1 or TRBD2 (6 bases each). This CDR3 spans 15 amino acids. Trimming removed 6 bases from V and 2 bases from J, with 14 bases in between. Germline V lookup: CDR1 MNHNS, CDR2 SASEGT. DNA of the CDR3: TGTGCCAGCAGAGCCAGGGGAGGCACCTACAATGAGCAGTTCTTC. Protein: CASRARGGTYNEQFF.

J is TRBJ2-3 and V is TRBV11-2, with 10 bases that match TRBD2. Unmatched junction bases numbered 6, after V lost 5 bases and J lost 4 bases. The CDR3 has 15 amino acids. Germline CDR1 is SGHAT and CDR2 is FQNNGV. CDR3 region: CASSPLAGVADTQYF. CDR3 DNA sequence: TGTGCCAGCAGCCCCCTAGCGGGGGTGGCAGATACGCAGTATTTT. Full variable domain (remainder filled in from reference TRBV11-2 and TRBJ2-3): EAGVAQSPRYKIIEKRQSVAFWCNPISGHATLYWYQQILGQGPKLLIQFQNNGVVDDSQLPKDRFSAERLKGVDSTLKIQPAKLEDSAVYLCASSPLAGVADTQYFGPGTRLTVL.

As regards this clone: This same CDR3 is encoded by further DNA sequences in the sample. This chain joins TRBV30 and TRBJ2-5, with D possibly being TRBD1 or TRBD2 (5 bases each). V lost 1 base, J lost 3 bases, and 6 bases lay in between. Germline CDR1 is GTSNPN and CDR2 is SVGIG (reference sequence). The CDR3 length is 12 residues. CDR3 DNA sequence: TGTGCCTGGAGTGGAGGGGAAGAGACCCAGTACTTC. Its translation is CAWSGGEETQYF.

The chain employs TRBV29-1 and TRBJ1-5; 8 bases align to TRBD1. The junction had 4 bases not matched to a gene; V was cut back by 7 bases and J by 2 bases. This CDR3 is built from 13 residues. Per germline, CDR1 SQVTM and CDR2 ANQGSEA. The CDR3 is CSGGQGRNQPQHF. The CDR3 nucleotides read TGCAGCGGAGGACAGGGTCGCAATCAGCCCCAGCATTTT.

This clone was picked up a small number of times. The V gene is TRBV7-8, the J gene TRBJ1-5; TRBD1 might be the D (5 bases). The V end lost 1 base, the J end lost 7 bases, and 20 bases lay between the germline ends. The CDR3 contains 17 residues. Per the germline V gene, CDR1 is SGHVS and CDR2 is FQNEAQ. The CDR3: CASSLEPSGIDRQPQHF. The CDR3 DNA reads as TGTGCCAGCAGCTTAGAACCGTCAGGGATTGATAGGCAGCCCCAGCATTTT.

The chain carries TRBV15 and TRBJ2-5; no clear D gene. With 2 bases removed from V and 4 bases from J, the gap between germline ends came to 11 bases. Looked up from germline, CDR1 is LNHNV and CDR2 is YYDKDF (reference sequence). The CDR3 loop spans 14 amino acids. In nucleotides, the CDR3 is TGTGCCACCAGCAGACAGGTCCTCACAGAGACCCAGTACTTC. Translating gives CATSRQVLTETQYF.

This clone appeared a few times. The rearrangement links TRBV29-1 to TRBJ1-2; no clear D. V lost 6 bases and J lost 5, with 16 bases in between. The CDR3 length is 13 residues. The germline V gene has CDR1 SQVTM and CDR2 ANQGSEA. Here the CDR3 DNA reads TGCAGCGTCCCCCTAAGGACCGAGTATGGCTACACCTTC. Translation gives CSVPLRTEYGYTF. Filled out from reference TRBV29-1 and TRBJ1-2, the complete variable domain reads SAVISQKPSRDICQRGTSLTIQCQVDSQVTMMFWYRQQPGQSLTLIATANQGSEATYESGFVIDKFPISRPNLTFSTLTVSNMSPEDSSIYLCSVPLRTEYGYTFGSGTRLTVV.

The CDR3 sequence is CASSLRTGYTF. As DNA, the CDR3 is TGTGCCAGCAGCTTGCGGACTGGCTACACCTTC. V usage is TRBV5-6 and J usage is TRBJ1-2, with unresolved D. Germline V lookup: CDR1 SGHDT, CDR2 YYEEEE. The CDR3 consists of 11 residues. The V end lost 1 base, the J end lost 7 bases, and 5 bases lay between the germline ends.

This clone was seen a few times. CDR3 amino acids: CAWSKRLAGGRGNEQFF. CDR3 in DNA: TGTGCCTGGAGTAAAAGACTAGCGGGGGGGCGTGGTAATGAGCAGTTCTTC. This chain joins TRBV30 and TRBJ2-1; 14 bases align to TRBD2. CDR3 length: 17 residues. V shed 2 bases, J shed 7 bases, and the junction held 10 bases outside the gene matches. CDR1 is GTSNPN and CDR2 is SVGIG in the germline V gene (reference sequence).

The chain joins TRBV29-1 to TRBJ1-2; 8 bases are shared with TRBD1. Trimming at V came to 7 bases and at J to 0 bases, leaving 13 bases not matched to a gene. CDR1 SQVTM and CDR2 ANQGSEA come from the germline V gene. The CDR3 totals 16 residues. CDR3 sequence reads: CSAGDRNLAANYGYTF. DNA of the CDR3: TGCAGCGCCGGGGACAGGAACCTAGCAGCTAACTATGGCTACACCTTC.

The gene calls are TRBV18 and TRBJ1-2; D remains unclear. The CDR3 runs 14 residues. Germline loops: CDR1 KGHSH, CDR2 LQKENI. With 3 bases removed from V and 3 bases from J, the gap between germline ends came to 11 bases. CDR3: CASSPAGRDYGYTF. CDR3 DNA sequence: TGTGCCAGCTCACCTGCTGGCAGAGACTATGGCTACACCTTC. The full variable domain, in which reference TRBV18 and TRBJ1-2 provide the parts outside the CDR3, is NAGVMQNPRHLVRRRGQEARLRCSPMKGHSHVYWYRQLPEEGLKFMVYLQKENIIDESGMPKERFSAEFPKEGPSILRIQQVVRGDSAAYFCASSPAGRDYGYTFGSGTRLTVV.

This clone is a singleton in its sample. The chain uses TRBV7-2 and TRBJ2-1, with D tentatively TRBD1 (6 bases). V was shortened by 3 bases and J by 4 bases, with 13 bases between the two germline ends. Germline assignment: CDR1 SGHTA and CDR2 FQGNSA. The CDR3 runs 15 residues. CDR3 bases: TGTGCCAGCAGCTTTGTGCAGGGGCGTTACAATGAGCAGTTCTTC. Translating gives CASSFVQGRYNEQFF. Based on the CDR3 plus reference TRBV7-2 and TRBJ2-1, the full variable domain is GAGVSQSPSNKVTEKGKDVELRCDPISGHTALYWYRQSLGQGLEFLIYFQGNSAPDKSGLPSDRFSAERTGGSVSTLTIQRTQQEDSAVYLCASSFVQGRYNEQFFGPGTRLTVL.

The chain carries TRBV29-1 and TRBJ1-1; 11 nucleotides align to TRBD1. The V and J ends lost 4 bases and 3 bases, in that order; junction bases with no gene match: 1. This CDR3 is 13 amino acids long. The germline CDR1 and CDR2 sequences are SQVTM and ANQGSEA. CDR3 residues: CSVAGQGDTEAFF. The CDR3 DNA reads TGCAGCGTTGCGGGACAGGGGGACACTGAAGCTTTCTTT.

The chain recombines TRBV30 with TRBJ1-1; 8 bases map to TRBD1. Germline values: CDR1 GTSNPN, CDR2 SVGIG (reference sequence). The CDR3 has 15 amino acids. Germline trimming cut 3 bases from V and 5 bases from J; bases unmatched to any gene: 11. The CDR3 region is CAWRRRQGSGTEAFF. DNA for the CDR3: TGTGCCTGGAGGCGCAGACAGGGGAGCGGTACTGAAGCTTTCTTT.

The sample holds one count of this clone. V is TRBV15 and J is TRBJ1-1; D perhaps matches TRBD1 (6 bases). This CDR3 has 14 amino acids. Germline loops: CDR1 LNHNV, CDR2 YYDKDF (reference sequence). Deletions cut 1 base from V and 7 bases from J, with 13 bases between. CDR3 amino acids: CATSRAQQGFEAFF. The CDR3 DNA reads TGTGCCACCAGCAGAGCCCAACAGGGTTTTGAAGCTTTCTTT.

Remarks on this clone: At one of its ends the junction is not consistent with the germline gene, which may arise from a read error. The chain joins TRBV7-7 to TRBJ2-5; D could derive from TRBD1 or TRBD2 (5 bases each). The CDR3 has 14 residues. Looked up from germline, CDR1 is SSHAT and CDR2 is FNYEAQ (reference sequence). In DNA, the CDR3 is TGTGCTAGCAGCTTAGATGGGGGCCAAGAGACCCAGTACTTC. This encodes CASSLDGGQETQYF.

The CDR3 reads CATSRGLKGVKNIQYF. CDR3 coding DNA: TGTGCCACCAGCAGGGGCCTAAAGGGTGTCAAAAACATTCAGTACTTC. This chain links TRBV15 with TRBJ2-4; unclear D gene. The V gene lost 3 bases and the J gene lost 3 bases, with 15 bases spanning the gap. CDR3 length: 16 residues. CDR1 is LNHNV, CDR2 YYDKDF, per germline (reference sequence).

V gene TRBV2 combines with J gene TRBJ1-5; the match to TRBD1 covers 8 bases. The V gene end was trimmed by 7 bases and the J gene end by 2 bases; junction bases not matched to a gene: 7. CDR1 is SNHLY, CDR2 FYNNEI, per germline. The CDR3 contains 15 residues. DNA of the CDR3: TGTGCCAGCAAGTTGGACAGGGCTGGCAATCAGCCCCAGCATTTT. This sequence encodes CASKLDRAGNQPQHF.

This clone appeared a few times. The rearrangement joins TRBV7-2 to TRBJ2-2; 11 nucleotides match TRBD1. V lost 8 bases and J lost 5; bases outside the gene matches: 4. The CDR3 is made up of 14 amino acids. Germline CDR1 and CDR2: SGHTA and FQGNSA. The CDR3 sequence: CASRTGGRTGELFF. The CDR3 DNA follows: TGTGCCAGCCGGACAGGGGGCCGGACCGGGGAGCTGTTTTTT.

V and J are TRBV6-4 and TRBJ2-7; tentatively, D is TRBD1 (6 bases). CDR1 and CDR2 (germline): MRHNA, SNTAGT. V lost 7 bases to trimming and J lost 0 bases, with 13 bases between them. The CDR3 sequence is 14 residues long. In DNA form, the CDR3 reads TGTGCCAGCACCATCGAACAGGGCTCCTACGAGCAGTACTTC. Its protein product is CASTIEQGSYEQYF.

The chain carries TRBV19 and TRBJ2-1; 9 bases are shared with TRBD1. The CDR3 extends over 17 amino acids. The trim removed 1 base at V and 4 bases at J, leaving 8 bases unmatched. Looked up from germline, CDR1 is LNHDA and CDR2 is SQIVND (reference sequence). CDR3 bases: TGTGCCAGTAGTATAGCTTCCGGGACAGGGATGTACAATGAGCAGTTCTTC. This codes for CASSIASGTGMYNEQFF.

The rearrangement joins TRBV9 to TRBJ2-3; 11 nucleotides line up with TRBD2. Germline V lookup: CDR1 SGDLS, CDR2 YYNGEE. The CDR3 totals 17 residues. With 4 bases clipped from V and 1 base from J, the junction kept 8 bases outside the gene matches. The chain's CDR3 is CASSPPGGLAGTDTQYF. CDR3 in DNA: TGTGCCAGCAGCCCACCTGGGGGACTAGCGGGCACAGATACGCAGTATTTT.

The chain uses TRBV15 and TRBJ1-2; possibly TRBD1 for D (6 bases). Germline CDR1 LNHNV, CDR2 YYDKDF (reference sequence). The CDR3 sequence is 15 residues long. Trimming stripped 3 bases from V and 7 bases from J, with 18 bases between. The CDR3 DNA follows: TGTGCCACCAGCAGTCCCTATCGGGGGGCGAGTGGCTACACCTTC. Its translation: CATSSPYRGASGYTF. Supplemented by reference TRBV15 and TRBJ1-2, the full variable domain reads DAMVIQNPRYQVTQFGKPVTLSCSQTLNHNVMYWYQQKSSQAPKLLFHYYDKDFNNEADTPDNFQSRRPNTSFCFLDIRSPGLGDTAMYLCATSSPYRGASGYTFGSGTRLTVV.